A selection of T cell receptor beta chains follows, all from one sample in a study of beta chain features in type 1 diabetes. The protocol was immunoSEQ multiplex PCR, while the TCRdb copy is restricted to in-frame clones and leaves out a portion. The table shows some 640,000 clones, with about an eighth occurring only once. The sequenced sample consisted of naive CD4+ T cells from blood. These receptors were collected from a man in his late teens or twenties with type 1 diabetes. Both conserved end residues are part of each CDR3. D genes are given only for firm matches. Clone sizes are given selectively: once, few, many, or a class where the clone is expanded.

v_call	cdr3_length	clone_size	j_call	d_call	cdr3_nt	cdr3_aa
TRBV7-9	15	few	TRBJ1-4	NA	TGTGCCAGCACTTCCAACTCTGCAACTAATGAAAAACTGTTTTTT	CASTSNSATNEKLFF
TRBV18	15	NA	TRBJ2-1	NA	TGTGCCAGCTCACCTCCCGGACAGCACTCCCCTCGGCAGTTCTTC	CASSPPGQHSPRQFF
TRBV2	13	few	TRBJ1-1	NA	TGTGCCAGCAGTGAAGAAATCAACACTGAAGCTTTCTTT	CASSEEINTEAFF
TRBV30	13	NA	TRBJ2-1	NA	TGTGCCTGGAACGGACTGAGCCGGGAAGTCCAGTTCTTC	CAWNGLSREVQFF
TRBV15	14	few	TRBJ1-2	NA	TGTGCCACCAGCAGAGCCCTCGGGGCACGTGGCTACACCTTC	CATSRALGARGYTF
TRBV10-3	17	NA	TRBJ2-4	TRBD1	TGTGCCATCAGTGGGGGGGACAGGGACCTAGCCAAAAACATTCAGTACTTC	CAISGGDRDLAKNIQYF
TRBV27	13	few	TRBJ2-7	NA	TGTGCCAGCAGTCCGCCGAACTCCTACGAGCAGTACTTC	CASSPPNSYEQYF
TRBV21-1	15	few	TRBJ1-1	NA	TGTGCCAGCAGCGCCCGAAGTCCTGAACACACTGAAGCTTTCTTT	CASSARSPEHTEAFF
TRBV13	15	many	TRBJ1-4	TRBD1	TGTGCCAGCAGCCCACAGACAGGGGGGCATGAAAAACTGTTTTTT	CASSPQTGGHEKLFF
TRBV18	15	few	TRBJ2-7	NA	TGTGCCAGCTCACCAAGATTGGGTGCTTACTACGAGCAGTACTTC	CASSPRLGAYYEQYF
TRBV6-1	14	few	TRBJ1-2	NA	TGTGCCAGCAGTTCCCTAGCCCTAGACTATGGCTACACCTTC	CASSSLALDYGYTF
TRBV4-3	17	few	TRBJ2-2	TRBD2	TGCGCCAGCAGCCCTCGGCCTAGCGGGGGTGAGGACGGGGAGCTGTTTTTT	CASSPRPSGGEDGELFF
TRBV2	14	NA	TRBJ1-1	NA	TGTGCCAGCAGTGAAGGCCCCGTCCCGGCAGAAGCTTTCTTT	CASSEGPVPAEAFF
TRBV6-5	16	NA	TRBJ2-5	TRBD1	TGTGCCAGCAGTTACTTTGGGACAGGGGGCCGAGAGACCCAGTACTTC	CASSYFGTGGRETQYF
TRBV5-1	16	few	TRBJ1-4	NA	TGCGCCAGCAGACGATACGGGGGATCGGGTAATGAAAAACTGTTTTTT	CASRRYGGSGNEKLFF
TRBV9	13	few	TRBJ2-1	NA	TGTGCCAGCAGCGTAGGTGACCTCAATGAGCAGTTCTTC	CASSVGDLNEQFF
TRBV28	13	many	TRBJ2-4	NA	TGTGCCAGCAGGGAAGGGGGTGTGCACATTCAGTACTTC	CASREGGVHIQYF
TRBV5-4	14	few	TRBJ2-1	NA	TGTGCCAGCAGCTTGCGTGGGGGGATGGATGAGCAGTTCTTC	CASSLRGGMDEQFF
TRBV30	13	few	TRBJ1-1	NA	TGTGCCTGGAGTGTACTTTGGGACACTGAAGCTTTCTTT	CAWSVLWDTEAFF
TRBV16	13	NA	TRBJ1-5	NA	TGTGCCAGCAGCCACGACTTCAATCAGCCCCAGCATTTT	CASSHDFNQPQHF
TRBV7-9	14	NA	TRBJ2-4	NA	TGTGCCAGCAACCGAGGGGGTCCCAAAAACATTCAGTACTTC	CASNRGGPKNIQYF
TRBV11-2	16	few	TRBJ2-6	NA	TGTGCCAGCAGCTTAGTCCGGCAACTTGGGGCCAACGTCCTGACTTTC	CASSLVRQLGANVLTF
TRBV7-9	12	few	TRBJ1-1	NA	TGTGCCAGCAGCTTAGGCTCGACTGAAGCTTTCTTT	CASSLGSTEAFF
TRBV6-1	17	NA	TRBJ2-7	TRBD1	TGTGCCAGCAGTGAAAGATCTGGGACAGGGACCCTCTACGAGCAGTACTTC	CASSERSGTGTLYEQYF
TRBV7-2	17	few	TRBJ2-3	TRBD1	TGTGCCAGCAGCTCCCCCCGGGACAGGGGTCTCACAGATACGCAGTATTTT	CASSSPRDRGLTDTQYF
TRBV28	12	few	TRBJ2-5	NA	TGTGCCAGCAGTTTATTGCAAGAGACCCAGTACTTC	CASSLLQETQYF
TRBV2	15	few	TRBJ2-2	NA	TGTGCCAGCAGCCGCTGGGCTGGAGGGACCGGGGAGCTGTTTTTT	CASSRWAGGTGELFF
TRBV7-9	13	few	TRBJ2-5	NA	TGTGCCAGCAGCTCCATAGCCATGGAGACCCAGTACTTC	CASSSIAMETQYF
TRBV4-1	13	NA	TRBJ2-2	NA	TGCGCCAGCAGCCAAGTGGTAGCGGGGGAGCTGTTTTTT	CASSQVVAGELFF
TRBV10-3	13	few	TRBJ2-5	NA	TGTGCCATTAACGACAAGTACCAAGAGACCCAGTACTTC	CAINDKYQETQYF
TRBV18	16	NA	TRBJ2-2	TRBD1	TGTGCCAGCTCACCACCGATGGGACAGGGTACCGGGGAGCTGTTTTTT	CASSPPMGQGTGELFF
TRBV29-1	15	NA	TRBJ2-5	TRBD1	TGCAGCGTGCCGGGACAGGGAATGGGCAAAGAGACCCAGTACTTC	CSVPGQGMGKETQYF
TRBV5-4	13	NA	TRBJ2-5	TRBD1	TGTGCCAGCAGACAAACAGGGGAAGAGACCCAGTACTTC	CASRQTGEETQYF
TRBV30	14	NA	TRBJ2-3	NA	TGTGCCTGGAGTGTTAGTCTAGGAGGAGATACGCAGTATTTT	CAWSVSLGGDTQYF
TRBV7-2	16	NA	TRBJ2-4	TRBD1	TGTGCCAGCAGCCGTTGGACAGGGGGCCCCAAAAACATTCAGTACTTC	CASSRWTGGPKNIQYF
TRBV25-1	15	NA	TRBJ1-3	NA	TGTGCCAGCAGTGAATATCAGGGATTCGGAAACACCATATATTTT	CASSEYQGFGNTIYF
TRBV29-1	11	NA	TRBJ1-2	NA	TGCAGCGTTGGAGGCAGCTATGGCTACACCTTC	CSVGGSYGYTF
TRBV30	16	few	TRBJ1-1	TRBD1	TGTGCCTGGGAGCTTGGACAGGGTCTCCTGAACACTGAAGCTTTCTTT	CAWELGQGLLNTEAFF
TRBV7-2	15	NA	TRBJ2-3	NA	TGTGCCAGCAGCTTATTGGGACGTGCACTAGATACGCAGTATTTT	CASSLLGRALDTQYF
TRBV2	18	few	TRBJ2-3	NA	TGTGCCAGCAGTGTTTCCCGCCGAGGAAGGGGGCGGGAAGGTACGCAGTATTTT	CASSVSRRGRGREGTQYF